The TCR beta chain described here comes from a study of lymphopenia after photon versus proton radiotherapy. Regarding the study as a whole: Oligoclonal CD8+ Temra expansion after nadir drove photon patients' diversity drop.

The repertoire was sequenced with immunoSEQ multiplex PCR; TCRdb's copy has only in-frame clones and lacks some. The repertoire holds approximately 47,000 clones, with over 75% as singletons. The V gene's germline CDR1 is SGHDT and CDR2 YYEEEE. This CDR3 comprises 16 residues. Trimming stripped 1 base from V and 0 bases from J, with 10 bases between. About this clone: Its antigen is still unknown.

The clonotype comes from a man in his forties with gastric cancer. The sample here was peripheral blood, taken from a patient treated with photon-based radiotherapy. The gene calls are TRBV5-6 and TRBJ2-2; D is unresolved. CDR3 DNA: TGTGCCAGCAGCTTGTTGTCTATGGCGAACACCGGGGAGCTGTTTTTT. Translation: CASSLLSMANTGELFF. Drawing the rest from reference TRBV5-6 and TRBJ2-2, the complete variable domain is DAGVTQSPTHLIKTRGQQVTLRCSPKSGHDTVSWYQQALGQGPQFIFQYYEEEERQRGNFPDRFSGHQFPNYSSELNVNALLLGDSALYLCASSLLSMANTGELFFGEGSRLTVL.